This T cell receptor (beta chain) emerged from a study of T cell changes during pregnancy in multiple sclerosis. This clone has a single count. TCRdb keeps only in-frame clones here, not all; method: immunoSEQ multiplex PCR. The profile shows nearly 70,000 clones, about 92% of them singletons. The clonotype comes from a female donor in good health, enrolled as a control in a pregnancy study. The sample in question was peripheral blood, obtained in the second trimester of pregnancy.

Here the CDR3 reads CASKSDRDSGNTIYF. The CDR3 DNA follows: TGCGCCAGCAAAAGCGACAGGGACTCTGGAAACACCATATATTTT. The chain uses TRBV10-2 and TRBJ1-3, with 7 bases identical to TRBD1. This CDR3 spans 15 amino acids. Germline CDR1 is WSHSY and CDR2 is SAAADI. Trimming took 7 bases from V and 0 from J; bases not matched to a gene: 6.